Sequencing of this T cell receptor (beta chain) was carried out in a study of T cell changes during pregnancy in multiple sclerosis. The assay was immunoSEQ multiplex PCR, and TCRdb's table has in-frame clones only and misses some. The sample consists of about 110,000 clones, roughly 92% of them appearing once. Germline-derived CDR1 and CDR2 are MNHNY and SVGAGI (reference sequence). The V and J ends lost 6 bases and 4 bases, in that order; junction bases with no gene match: 8. The CDR3 length is 15 residues. The chain joins TRBV6-6 to TRBJ2-5; 10 positions agree with TRBD2. The material sequenced was peripheral blood, taken in the third trimester of pregnancy. This clonotype originated in a female donor in good health, enrolled as a control in a pregnancy study. DNA for the CDR3: TGTGCCAGCAGCCTTGGAATAGCGGGGGGAGAGACCCAGTACTTC. This translates into CASSLGIAGGETQYF.